These 5 T cell receptor beta chains were sequenced from one sample in a study of shared clonotypes between healthy human individuals. Method: immunoSEQ multiplex PCR; TCRdb's copy keeps in-frame clones and lacks some. The sample includes about 2.4 million clones, roughly 93% of them seen just once. The sample comprised naive CD4+ T cells from PBMCs. Indicated subset: CD45RA+ positively selected. These receptor sequences come from a man aged 18 to 29 in good health. Some clones in this sample may be carry-over from other donors' samples.

The chain recombines TRBV11-2 with TRBJ2-5; 9 bases align to TRBD1. Germline V gene lookup returns CDR1 SGHAT and CDR2 FQNNGV. J gave up 5 bases and V 8 bases, and 3 bases lay outside the gene matches. This CDR3 comprises 12 residues. In DNA form, the CDR3 reads TGTGCCAGCCTTACAGGGGGCGAGACCCAGTACTTC. It is translated as CASLTGGETQYF.

The genes are TRBV11-2 and TRBJ2-1; 9 bases align to TRBD2. Germline V gives CDR1 SGHAT, CDR2 FQNNGV. V shed 5 bases and J 4 bases; nucleotides not matched to a gene: 6. This CDR3 contains 15 residues. The CDR3 sequence is CASSPHLAGYNEQFF. CDR3 nucleotide sequence: TGTGCCAGCAGCCCGCATCTAGCGGGGTACAATGAGCAGTTCTTC.

The genes are TRBV30 and TRBJ1-4, with D hard to call. The CDR3 length is 16 residues. V was clipped by 0 bases and J by 2 bases, with 13 bases between them. Germline CDR1 GTSNPN, CDR2 SVGIG (reference sequence). The CDR3 protein is CAWSVPGLVTNEKLFF. Written as DNA, the CDR3 is TGTGCCTGGAGTGTACCTGGGCTTGTGACTAATGAAAAACTGTTTTTT.

The rearrangement joins TRBV12-5 to TRBJ2-5, with TRBD1 identical over 9 bases. The CDR3 has 17 residues. Trimming removed 3 bases from V and 2 bases from J; junction bases left unmatched: 10. CDR1 and CDR2 from the germline V gene are LGHNT and FRNRAP. This CDR3 is CASGFDGTGWSQETQYF. CDR3 DNA: TGTGCTAGTGGTTTCGATGGGACAGGGTGGTCACAAGAGACCCAGTACTTC.

Points on this clone: The same CDR3 is also encoded by other DNA sequences in this sample. The genes are TRBV7-3 and TRBJ2-5; 12 bases agree with TRBD2. Trimming at V came to 4 bases and at J to 5 bases, leaving 2 bases not matched to a gene. Germline lookup yields CDR1 SGHTA and CDR2 FQGTGA. CDR3 length: 14 amino acids. The CDR3 region has the DNA TGTGCCAGCAGCTCAGGACTAGCGGGGGAGACCCAGTACTTC. This encodes CASSSGLAGETQYF.